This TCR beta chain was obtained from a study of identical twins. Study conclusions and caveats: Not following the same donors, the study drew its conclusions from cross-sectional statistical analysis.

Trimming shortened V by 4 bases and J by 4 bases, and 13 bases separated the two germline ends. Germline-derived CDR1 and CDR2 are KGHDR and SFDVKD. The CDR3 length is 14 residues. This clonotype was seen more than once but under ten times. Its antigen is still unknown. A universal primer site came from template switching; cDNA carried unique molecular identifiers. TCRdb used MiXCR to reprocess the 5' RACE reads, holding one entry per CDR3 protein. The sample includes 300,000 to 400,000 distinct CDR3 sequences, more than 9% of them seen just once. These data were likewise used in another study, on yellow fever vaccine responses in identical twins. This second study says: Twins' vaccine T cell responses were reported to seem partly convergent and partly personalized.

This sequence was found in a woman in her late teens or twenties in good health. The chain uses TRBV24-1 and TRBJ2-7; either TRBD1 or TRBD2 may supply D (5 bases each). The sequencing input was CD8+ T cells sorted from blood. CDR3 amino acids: CATSDSGTSYEQYF. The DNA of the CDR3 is TGTGCCACCAGTGACTCCGGGACCTCATACGAGCAGTACTTC.